This T cell receptor beta chain was observed in a study of blood T cell repertoires in COVID-19. This clone is a singleton in its sample. V was pared by 3 bases and J by 1 base, with 10 bases between. Germline V gene data show CDR1 as KGHSH and CDR2 as LQKENI. The CDR3 has 14 residues. Libraries were prepared by immunoSEQ multiplex PCR; TCRdb keeps only in-frame clonotypes and omits some of them. The sample has a few hundred thousand clones, 85% seen once. The genes are TRBV18 and TRBJ2-7, with D perhaps TRBD2 (5 bases). Specimen: PBMCs or T cells enriched from blood (not recorded which). The receptor's source is a woman between 45 and 60 years old who had recovered from COVID-19. The CDR3 is CASSPREASYEQYF. In DNA form, the CDR3 reads TGTGCCAGCTCACCGAGGGAAGCGTCCTACGAGCAGTACTTC.